This TCR beta chain emerged from a study of memory CD4+ T cells and cytomegalovirus serostatus. Study details: This sample comes from healthy Belgian adults, several CMV seropositive, some 22 seronegative.

Germline V CDR1 and CDR2: SGHVS, FQNEAQ. J gave up 4 bases and V 5 bases, and 5 bases lay outside the gene matches. The CDR3 extends over 15 amino acids. Whole-study findings and limits: 67 of 164 known CMV-associated TCRbeta sequences appeared in CD4+ memory. Repertoires predicted CMV serostatus with median bootstrapped AUC of about 0.95.

The sort gate was single viable CD3+CD4+CD8-CD45RO+ cells for memory CD4+ T cells. CD4+ T cells were isolated by positive magnetic selection. Profiled with immunoSEQ multiplex PCR; TCRdb holds only in-frame clones, not every one. The sample consists of about 61,000 clones, 75% to 90% of them appearing once. To note about this clone: Its antigen is still unknown.

The sequencing input was memory CD4+ T cells from blood. V is TRBV7-8 and J is TRBJ2-1, with 10 bases aligning to TRBD1. The receptor was derived from an adult in good health and CMV-seronegative. CDR3 DNA: TGTGCCAGCAGCCTAGACAGGGGGCTGTACAATGAGCAGTTCTTC. This sequence encodes CASSLDRGLYNEQFF.